These T cell receptor beta chains were read from a single sample in a study of cytomegalovirus exposure and HLA in healthy donors. TCRdb keeps only in-frame clones here, not all; method: immunoSEQ multiplex PCR. The repertoire consists of more than 85,000 clones, with about 73% occurring once and the leading ten covering 1.3%. The sample comprised PBMCs. The receptors stem from a woman in her twenties or thirties in good health and CMV-seronegative. CDR3s include the opening cysteine and the closing phenylalanine or tryptophan. A D gene is named only where the DNA matches it firmly. Clone size is stated in some rows and not others, as once, few, many or a class when expanded.

J gene,D gene,V gene,clone size,CDR3 protein,CDR3 DNA
TRBJ1-2,TRBD1,TRBV28,once,CASSFPPATGDYGYTF,TGTGCCAGCAGTTTCCCCCCGGCGACAGGGGACTATGGCTACACCTTC
TRBJ2-2,NA,TRBV30,NA,CAWSDRAPGELFF,TGTGCCTGGAGTGACAGGGCCCCCGGGGAGCTGTTTTTT
TRBJ2-1,TRBD1,TRBV11-1,NA,CASRLPGQPYNEQFF,TGTGCCAGCAGACTACCGGGACAGCCTTACAATGAGCAGTTCTTC
TRBJ1-1,NA,TRBV29-1,NA,CSVAQLEAFF,TGCAGCGTTGCACAGCTTGAAGCTTTCTTT
TRBJ2-7,NA,TRBV4-1,NA,CASSPTLTGASYEQYF,TGCGCCAGCAGCCCCACTCTTACGGGAGCTTCCTACGAGCAGTACTTC
TRBJ1-5,TRBD1,TRBV7-2,few,CASSYRGEQPQHF,TGTGCCAGCAGCTACAGGGGAGAGCAGCCCCAGCATTTT
TRBJ1-3,NA,TRBV6-5,NA,CASSRTAAPGNTIYF,TGTGCCAGCAGCCGGACAGCAGCCCCTGGAAACACCATATATTTT
TRBJ1-6,NA,TRBV6-5,NA,CASSYGWGDNSPLHF,TGTGCCAGCAGTTACGGCTGGGGGGATAATTCACCCCTCCACTTT
TRBJ1-2,NA,TRBV6-1,NA,CASSEGVYGYTF,TGTGCCAGCAGTGAGGGAGTTTACGGCTACACCTTC
TRBJ2-2,NA,TRBV7-6,NA,CASSAQGHINTGELFF,TGTGCCAGCAGCGCCCAGGGGCACATTAACACCGGGGAGCTGTTTTTT
TRBJ1-1,NA,TRBV7-6,few,CASSSIPDSGWAFF,TGTGCCAGCAGCTCTATACCGGACTCCGGTTGGGCTTTCTTT
TRBJ2-1,TRBD2,TRBV5-1,NA,CASSLVFLAGVFNEQFF,TGCGCCAGCAGCTTGGTCTTTCTGGCGGGAGTCTTCAATGAGCAGTTCTTC
TRBJ2-7,NA,TRBV28,NA,CASRMGAGGYYEQYF,TGTGCCAGCAGAATGGGGGCGGGCGGATATTACGAGCAGTACTTC
TRBJ1-1,TRBD1,TRBV14,NA,CASSLRTGLNTEAFF,TGTGCTAGCAGCCTTAGGACAGGGCTGAACACTGAAGCTTTCTTT
TRBJ2-2,TRBD1,TRBV5-4,NA,CASSFRQGASGELFF,TGTGCCAGCAGCTTTCGCCAGGGGGCTAGCGGGGAGCTGTTTTTT
TRBJ2-7,NA,TRBV30,few,CAWSYGLMDEQYF,TGTGCCTGGAGTTACGGTCTTATGGACGAGCAGTACTTC
TRBJ2-2,TRBD1,TRBV15,NA,CATSRDDRTGGRELFF,TGTGCCACCAGCAGAGATGATCGGACAGGGGGCAGGGAGCTGTTTTTT
TRBJ2-2,NA,TRBV4-3,NA,CASSQDGQQNTGELFF,TGCGCCAGCAGCCAAGATGGACAGCAGAACACCGGGGAGCTGTTTTTT
TRBJ2-5,TRBD2,TRBV7-8,NA,CASSPGGPFETQYF,TGTGCCAGCAGCCCGGGGGGGCCATTTGAGACCCAGTACTTC
TRBJ2-7,NA,TRBV30,NA,CAWTELPSYEQYF,TGTGCCTGGACTGAGCTACCTTCCTACGAGCAGTACTTC
TRBJ2-1,NA,TRBV14,NA,CASSLAGYNEQFF,TGTGCCAGCAGCCTCGCCGGGTACAATGAGCAGTTCTTC
TRBJ2-7,NA,TRBV30,NA,CAWSSTSYEQYF,TGTGCCTGGAGCTCTACCTCCTACGAGCAGTACTTC
TRBJ1-1,NA,TRBV6-5,NA,CASSYSPGGNTEAFF,TGTGCCAGCAGTTACTCGCCGGGGGGAAACACTGAAGCTTTCTTT
TRBJ1-3,NA,TRBV30,NA,CAWSYDSSGNTIYF,TGTGCCTGGAGCTACGACAGCTCTGGAAACACCATATATTTT
TRBJ1-1,TRBD1,TRBV4-2,few,CASSHPGQVNTEAFF,TGTGCCAGCAGCCACCCGGGACAGGTGAACACTGAAGCTTTCTTT
TRBJ2-7,TRBD1,TRBV5-4,NA,CASSWDSGTYEQYF,TGTGCCAGCAGCTGGGACAGTGGCACCTACGAGCAGTACTTC
TRBJ1-2,NA,TRBV9,NA,CASSPSDTLNYGYTF,TGTGCCAGCAGCCCGTCAGACACCTTAAACTATGGCTACACCTTC
TRBJ2-7,NA,TRBV5-4,NA,CASSFGTGSYEQYF,TGTGCCAGCAGCTTTGGGACTGGTTCCTACGAGCAGTACTTC
TRBJ1-1,NA,TRBV29-1,once,CSVPNRVNTEAFF,TGCAGCGTTCCCAACAGGGTTAACACTGAAGCTTTCTTT
TRBJ2-7,NA,TRBV7-2,NA,CASSLSTYEQYF,TGTGCCAGCAGCTTAAGCACCTACGAGCAGTACTTC
TRBJ1-1,NA,TRBV19,few,CASSIDDEVNTEAFF,TGTGCCAGTAGTATAGATGACGAGGTGAACACTGAAGCTTTCTTT
TRBJ2-7,TRBD2,TRBV30,NA,CAWSGRYGGRAYEQYF,TGTGCCTGGAGTGGCCGTTATGGCGGGAGGGCCTACGAGCAGTACTTC
TRBJ2-3,NA,TRBV4-1,NA,CASSQPPLGTDTQYF,TGCGCCAGCAGCCAACCCCCCCTCGGGACAGATACGCAGTATTTT
TRBJ2-6,NA,TRBV5-4,NA,CASSLSPGANVLTF,TGTGCCAGCAGCTTAAGCCCAGGGGCCAACGTCCTGACTTTC
TRBJ2-7,TRBD1,TRBV27,NA,CASRRDRATYEQYF,TGTGCCAGCAGAAGGGACAGGGCCACCTACGAGCAGTACTTC
TRBJ1-1,NA,TRBV15,NA,CATSRAQANTEAFF,TGTGCCACCAGCAGAGCACAGGCGAACACTGAAGCTTTCTTT
TRBJ2-7,TRBD2,TRBV4-3,NA,CASSQDRGGAYEQYF,TGCGCCAGCAGCCAAGATCGGGGGGGGGCATACGAGCAGTACTTC
TRBJ1-3,TRBD1,TRBV10-3,NA,CAISDRQGGNTIYF,TGTGCCATCAGTGACCGACAGGGTGGAAACACCATATATTTT
TRBJ2-7,NA,TRBV7-6,NA,CASSLDGQKYEQYF,TGTGCCAGCAGCTTAGACGGACAGAAATACGAGCAGTACTTC
TRBJ2-7,TRBD2,TRBV30,few,CAPGRGTYEQYF,TGTGCCCCGGGGAGGGGAACCTACGAGCAGTACTTC
TRBJ1-2,TRBD1,TRBV9,NA,CASSGDRGNYGYTF,TGTGCCAGCAGCGGAGACAGGGGTAACTATGGCTACACCTTC
TRBJ2-5,NA,TRBV29-1,NA,CSVAMVRQETQYF,TGCAGCGTTGCAATGGTCAGGCAAGAGACCCAGTACTTC
TRBJ1-5,NA,TRBV28,NA,CASTRGGLWPQHF,TGTGCCAGCACCCGGGGGGGATTGTGGCCCCAGCATTTT
TRBJ2-7,TRBD1,TRBV28,once,CASNSGQGAREQYF,TGTGCCAGCAACTCAGGACAGGGGGCTCGGGAGCAGTACTTC
TRBJ2-7,TRBD1,TRBV5-1,NA,CASSPSGTGPSFVHEQYF,TGCGCCAGCAGCCCGTCAGGGACAGGGCCTTCCTTCGTCCACGAGCAGTACTTC
TRBJ1-2,TRBD1,TRBV9,NA,CASSLSAMTGALTDGYTF,TGTGCCAGCAGCCTCTCCGCTATGACAGGGGCCTTAACTGATGGCTACACCTTC
TRBJ1-1,NA,TRBV28,NA,CASSFIRGNTEAFF,TGTGCCAGCAGTTTTATTAGAGGGAACACTGAAGCTTTCTTT
TRBJ2-7,TRBD1,TRBV5-4,once,CASSDRTGGFYEQYF,TGTGCCAGCAGCGATCGGACAGGGGGGTTCTACGAGCAGTACTTC
TRBJ2-7,NA,TRBV27,NA,CASGGANTYEQYF,TGTGCCAGCGGCGGGGCAAACACCTACGAGCAGTACTTC
TRBJ1-6,NA,TRBV27,NA,CASSPGVLYNSPLHF,TGTGCCAGCAGTCCAGGGGTCCTCTATAATTCACCCCTCCACTTT
TRBJ2-3,TRBD1,TRBV6-1,NA,CASIRGRQGSDTQYF,TGTGCCAGCATAAGAGGTAGACAGGGGAGCGATACGCAGTATTTT
TRBJ2-7,TRBD1,TRBV9,few,CASSVDDRAYEQYF,TGTGCCAGCAGCGTAGACGACAGGGCCTACGAGCAGTACTTC
TRBJ2-3,NA,TRBV4-3,NA,CASAAQAGITDTQYF,TGCGCCAGCGCTGCTCAGGCGGGGATCACAGATACGCAGTATTTT
TRBJ2-1,TRBD1,TRBV2,NA,CASSGRQGLNYNEQFF,TGTGCCAGCAGTGGTCGACAGGGGTTGAACTACAATGAGCAGTTCTTC
TRBJ1-6,NA,TRBV5-4,NA,CASSLGTANSPLHF,TGTGCCAGCAGCTTGGGAACTGCTAATTCACCCCTCCACTTT
TRBJ2-7,NA,TRBV11-2,NA,CASSLAETYEQYF,TGTGCCAGCAGCTTAGCGGAGACCTACGAGCAGTACTTC
TRBJ2-5,TRBD1,TRBV5-8,NA,CASSSRDRQETQYF,TGTGCCAGCAGCTCTCGGGACAGACAAGAGACCCAGTACTTC
TRBJ2-7,NA,TRBV28,few,CASSSNTGTYEQYF,TGTGCCAGCAGTTCCAACACAGGGACCTACGAGCAGTACTTC
TRBJ1-2,TRBD1,TRBV29-1,NA,CSVPDRDSSHYTF,TGCAGCGTGCCGGACCGGGACAGTTCTCACTACACCTTC
TRBJ2-7,NA,TRBV2,NA,CASNPAAPF,TGTGCCAGCAACCCAGCGGCCCCGTTC